The sequence of this TCR beta chain was determined in a study of shared clonotypes between healthy human individuals. Profiled with immunoSEQ multiplex PCR; TCRdb holds only in-frame clones, not every one. The sample contains around 500,000 clones, 76% of which appear only once. Germline V CDR1 and CDR2: MNHEY, SMNVEV (reference sequence). This CDR3 has 13 residues. The V gene lost 5 bases and the J gene lost 2 bases, with 10 bases spanning the gap. V gene TRBV27 combines with J gene TRBJ2-7; D might be TRBD1 or TRBD2, each matching 5 bases. The sequencing input was PBMCs. The source of this sequence is a woman aged 40 to 50 in good health. Some clones in this sample may be carry-over from other donors' samples. This CDR3 is CASSHGGTYEQYF. In DNA form, the CDR3 reads TGTGCCAGCAGTCATGGGGGAACCTACGAGCAGTACTTC.